Following are 8 T cell receptor beta chains from one sample sequenced in a study of blood T cells in healthy people across ages. It was with a sample-barcoded 5' primer and a J-beta primer mix that a second PCR of roughly 7 to 12 cycles was run. Via MiXCR, TCRdb re-called the 5' RACE reads, giving one row per CDR3 protein. The sample gives 910,000 or so distinct CDR3 sequences, roughly 51% of which show up once; about a fifth is in the top ten. Specimen: blood. The receptors shown here come from a woman aged 55-69 years in good health.

The CDR3 DNA reads TGTGCCTGCCGGGACAGACAATACGAGCAGTACTTC. It specifies CACRDRQYEQYF. The rearrangement uses TRBV2 and TRBJ2-7, with 7 bases that match TRBD1. With 11 bases clipped from V and 4 bases from J, the junction kept 8 bases outside the gene matches. Looked up from germline, CDR1 is SNHLY and CDR2 is FYNNEI. The CDR3 is 12 residues long.

A remark on this clonotype: A much larger clonotype is one base distant, so this may be a read error. The V call is TRBV7-6, the J call TRBJ2-6; D is possibly TRBD1 (6 bases). CDR1 and CDR2 (germline): SGHVS, FNYEAQ. CDR3 length: 18 amino acids. This chain's CDR3 is CASSPQQGLSSGANGLTF. The CDR3 bases are TGTGCCAGCAGCCCCCAACAGGGATTGAGCTCTGGGGCCAACGGCCTGACTTTC.

This clonotype showed up many times. This rearrangement joins TRBV7-2 to TRBJ2-1; D gene ambiguous. The V end was cut by 0 bases, the J end by 8 bases, with 8 bases between. This CDR3 is 13 amino acids long. CDR1 is SGHTA and CDR2 is FQGNSA in the germline V gene. CDR3: CASSLARQYEQFF. The DNA for the CDR3 is TGTGCCAGCAGCTTAGCGAGACAATATGAGCAGTTCTTC.

The rearrangement joins TRBV13 to TRBJ2-1; 14 nucleotides align to TRBD2. This CDR3 is 15 amino acids long. Germline CDR1 and CDR2: PRHDT and FYEKMQ (reference sequence). Unmatched junction bases numbered 4, after V lost 5 bases and J lost 7 bases. The CDR3 DNA is TGTGCCAGCAGCCGACTAGCGGGAGGGTTAAATGAGCAGTTCTTC. It encodes CASSRLAGGLNEQFF.

This clonotype was found a few times. The chain links TRBV5-1 to TRBJ2-1; 10 positions agree with TRBD2. The germline V gene has CDR1 SGHRS and CDR2 YFSETQ. Trimming cost V 5 bases and J 8 bases; bases outside gene matches: 10. The CDR3 consists of 15 residues. The CDR3 bases are TGCGCCAGCAGTTTTACTAGCGGGAAGGGGGATGAGCAGTTCTTC. The encoded protein is CASSFTSGKGDEQFF.

V gene TRBV29-1 combines with J gene TRBJ1-2; the match to TRBD1 covers 7 bases. The V gene end was trimmed by 6 bases and the J gene end by 3 bases; junction bases not matched to a gene: 13. The CDR3 is 15 residues long. Per germline, CDR1 SQVTM and CDR2 ANQGSEA. The CDR3 region is CSVYSRGQLDYGYTF. The CDR3, as DNA: TGCAGCGTCTACTCTAGGGGGCAACTTGACTATGGCTACACCTTC.

This clonotype occurred a few times. The gene calls are TRBV3-1 and TRBJ2-7; TRBD2 matches 8 bases. V trimming: 5 bases; J trimming: 3 bases; junction bases outside the gene matches: 9. The CDR3 covers 15 residues. The V gene's germline CDR1 is LGHDT and CDR2 YNNKEL (reference sequence). The CDR3 bases are TGTGCCAGCAGCGAGGGCCAGCGGGAGATCTACGAGCAGTACTTC. It yields the protein CASSEGQREIYEQYF.

V and J are TRBV20-1 and TRBJ2-1; TRBD2 agrees at 7 bases. Germline V CDR1 and CDR2: DFQATT, SNEGSKA (reference sequence). The CDR3 spans 14 residues. With 6 bases clipped from V and 7 bases from J, the junction kept 12 bases outside the gene matches. The CDR3, as DNA: TGCAGTGCCCTGTATCCGGGAGGTGGTAATGAGCAGTTCTTC. Its protein is CSALYPGGGNEQFF.